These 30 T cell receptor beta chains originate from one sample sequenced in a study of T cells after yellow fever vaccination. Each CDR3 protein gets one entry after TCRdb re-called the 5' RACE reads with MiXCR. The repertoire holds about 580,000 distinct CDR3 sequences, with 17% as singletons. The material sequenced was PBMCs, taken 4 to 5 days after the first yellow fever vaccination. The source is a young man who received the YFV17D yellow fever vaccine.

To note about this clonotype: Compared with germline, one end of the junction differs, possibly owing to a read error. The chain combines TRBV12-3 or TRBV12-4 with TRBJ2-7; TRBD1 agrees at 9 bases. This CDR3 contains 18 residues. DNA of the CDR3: TGTGCCTGCAGTCTTCGCGGGACAGGGTCGTTCGGATCCTACGAGCAGTACTTC. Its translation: CACSLRGTGSFGSYEQYF.

CDR3 sequence: CASSPGLAGGEGTDTQYF. CDR3 coding DNA: TGTGCCAGCAGCCCGGGACTAGCGGGGGGTGAAGGCACAGATACGCAGTATTTT. V usage is TRBV11-2 and J usage is TRBJ2-3; TRBD2 aligns across 15 bases. With V trimmed by 5 bases and J by 1 base, 7 bases remained unmatched. The germline CDR1 and CDR2 sequences are SGHAT and FQNNGV. This CDR3 is 18 amino acids long.

The CDR3 sequence is CASSAIAGVSGELFF. The CDR3 DNA is TGTGCCAGCAGCGCGATCGCTGGGGTTTCCGGGGAGCTGTTTTTT. This chain connects TRBV7-3 to TRBJ2-2; D is undetermined. Germline assignment: CDR1 SGHTA and CDR2 FQGTGA. This CDR3 region has 15 residues. Trimming took 5 bases from V and 6 from J, leaving 16 bases between them.

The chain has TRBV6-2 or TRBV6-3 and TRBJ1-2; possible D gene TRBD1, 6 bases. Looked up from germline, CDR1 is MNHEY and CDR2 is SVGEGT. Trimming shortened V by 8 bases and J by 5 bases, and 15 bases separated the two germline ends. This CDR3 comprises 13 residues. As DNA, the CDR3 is TGTGCCAGCTCCCCGCGGACAGCGTATGGCTACACCTTC. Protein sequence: CASSPRTAYGYTF.

CDR3 loop: CASSVARAAYTGELFF. The DNA of the CDR3 is TGTGCCAGCAGCGTAGCCAGGGCGGCATACACCGGGGAGCTGTTTTTT. The gene calls are TRBV9 and TRBJ2-2; perhaps TRBD1 as D (5 bases). The CDR3 consists of 16 residues. The ends were cut back, 0 bases at V and 3 bases at J, with 12 bases in the middle. CDR1 is SGDLS and CDR2 is YYNGEE in the germline V gene.

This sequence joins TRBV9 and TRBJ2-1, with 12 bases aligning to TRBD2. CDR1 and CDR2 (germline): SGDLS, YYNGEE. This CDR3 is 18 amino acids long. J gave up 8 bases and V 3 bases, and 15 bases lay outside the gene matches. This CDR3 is CASSGEIGLAGRGDEQFF. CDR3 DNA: TGTGCCAGCAGCGGGGAAATTGGACTAGCGGGGCGCGGGGATGAGCAGTTCTTC.

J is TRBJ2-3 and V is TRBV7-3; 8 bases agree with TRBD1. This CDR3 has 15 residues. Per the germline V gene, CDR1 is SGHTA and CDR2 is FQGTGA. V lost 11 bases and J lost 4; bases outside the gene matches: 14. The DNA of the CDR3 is TGTGCCTTTCAGTTAGTCGGACAGGGCCCAGATACGCAGTATTTT. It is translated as CAFQLVGQGPDTQYF.

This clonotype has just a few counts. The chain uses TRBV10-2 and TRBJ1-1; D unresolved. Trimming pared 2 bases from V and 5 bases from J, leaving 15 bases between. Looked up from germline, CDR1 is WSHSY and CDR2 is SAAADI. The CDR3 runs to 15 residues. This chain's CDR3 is CASSEMRAGGTEAFF. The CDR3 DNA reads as TGCGCCAGCAGTGAGATGAGGGCAGGTGGGACTGAAGCTTTCTTT.

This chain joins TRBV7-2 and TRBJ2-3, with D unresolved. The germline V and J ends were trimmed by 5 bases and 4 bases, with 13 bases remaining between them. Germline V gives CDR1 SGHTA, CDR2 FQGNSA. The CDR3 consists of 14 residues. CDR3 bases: TGTGCCAGCAGCGCTCTTCGCGGCCCAGATACGCAGTATTTT. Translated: CASSALRGPDTQYF.

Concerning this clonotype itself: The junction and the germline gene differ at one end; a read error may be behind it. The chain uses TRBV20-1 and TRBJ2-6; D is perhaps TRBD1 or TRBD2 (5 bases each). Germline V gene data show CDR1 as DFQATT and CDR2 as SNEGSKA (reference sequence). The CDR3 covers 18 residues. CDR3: CSTREYPGPRSGANVLTF. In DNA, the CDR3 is TGCAGTACTAGAGAGTACCCGGGACCCCGCTCTGGGGCCAACGTCCTGACTTTC.

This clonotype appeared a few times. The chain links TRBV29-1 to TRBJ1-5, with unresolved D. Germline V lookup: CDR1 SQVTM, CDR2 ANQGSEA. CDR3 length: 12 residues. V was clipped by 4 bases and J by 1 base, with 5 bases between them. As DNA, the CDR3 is TGCAGCGTTGCGCAGAGCAATCAGCCCCAGCATTTT. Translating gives CSVAQSNQPQHF.

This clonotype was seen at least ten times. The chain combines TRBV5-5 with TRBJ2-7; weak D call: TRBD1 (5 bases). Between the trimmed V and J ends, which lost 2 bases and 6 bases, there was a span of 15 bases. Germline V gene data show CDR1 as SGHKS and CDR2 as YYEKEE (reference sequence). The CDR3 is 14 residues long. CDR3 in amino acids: CASSLRAGSGEQYF. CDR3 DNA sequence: TGTGCCAGCAGCTTACGGGCAGGGTCAGGCGAGCAGTACTTC.

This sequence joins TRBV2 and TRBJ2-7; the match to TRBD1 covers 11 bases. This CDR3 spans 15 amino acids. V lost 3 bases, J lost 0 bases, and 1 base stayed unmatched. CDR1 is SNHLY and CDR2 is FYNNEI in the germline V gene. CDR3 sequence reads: CASSDGTGGSYEQYV. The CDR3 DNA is TGTGCCAGCAGTGATGGGACAGGGGGCTCCTACGAGCAGTACGTC.

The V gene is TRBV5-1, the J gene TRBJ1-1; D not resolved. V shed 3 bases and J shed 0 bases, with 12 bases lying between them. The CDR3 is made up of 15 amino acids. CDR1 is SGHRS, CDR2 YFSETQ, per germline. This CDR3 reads CASSSAPAMNTEAFF. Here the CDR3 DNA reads TGCGCCAGCAGCTCCGCGCCCGCTATGAACACTGAAGCTTTCTTT.

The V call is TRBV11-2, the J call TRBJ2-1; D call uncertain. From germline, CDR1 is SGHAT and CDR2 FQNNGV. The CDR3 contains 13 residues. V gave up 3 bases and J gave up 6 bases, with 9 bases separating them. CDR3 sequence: CASSLGRFNEQFF. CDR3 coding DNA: TGTGCCAGCAGCTTGGGCAGGTTCAATGAGCAGTTCTTC.

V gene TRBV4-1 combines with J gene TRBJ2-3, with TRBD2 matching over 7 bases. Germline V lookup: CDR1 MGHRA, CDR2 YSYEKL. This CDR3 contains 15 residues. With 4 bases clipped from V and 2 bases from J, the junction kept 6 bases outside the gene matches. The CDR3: CASSPAGVSTDTQYF. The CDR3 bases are TGCGCCAGCAGCCCCGCGGGGGTTTCCACAGATACGCAGTATTTT.

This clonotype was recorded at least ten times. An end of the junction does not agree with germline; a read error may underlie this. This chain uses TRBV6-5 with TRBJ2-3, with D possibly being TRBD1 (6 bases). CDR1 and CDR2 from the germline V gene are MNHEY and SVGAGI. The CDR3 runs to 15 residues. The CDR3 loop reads CASSYWQGRGDTQYF. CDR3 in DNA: TGTGCCAGCAGCTACTGGCAGGGGAGAGGGGATACGCAGTATTTT.

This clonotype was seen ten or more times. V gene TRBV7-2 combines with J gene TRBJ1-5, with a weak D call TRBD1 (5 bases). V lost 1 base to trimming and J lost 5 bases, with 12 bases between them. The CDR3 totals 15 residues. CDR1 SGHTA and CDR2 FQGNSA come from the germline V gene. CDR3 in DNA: TGTGCCAGCAGCTTAGATCTTAGGGGTGATCAGCCCCAGCATTTT. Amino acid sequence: CASSLDLRGDQPQHF.

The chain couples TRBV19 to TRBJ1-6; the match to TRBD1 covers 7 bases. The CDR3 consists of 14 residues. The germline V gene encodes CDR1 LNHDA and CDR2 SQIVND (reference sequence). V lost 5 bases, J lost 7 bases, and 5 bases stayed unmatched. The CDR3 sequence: CASSAATGNSPLHF. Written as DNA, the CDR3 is TGTGCCAGTAGTGCCGCGACAGGGAATTCACCCCTCCACTTT.

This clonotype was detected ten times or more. The CDR3 nucleotides read TGTGCCAGCAGCCGTCCTTTTTTAAAACAGGGTACTGAAGCTTTCTTT. Protein sequence: CASSRPFLKQGTEAFF. This chain connects TRBV5-4 to TRBJ1-1, with D tentatively TRBD1 (6 bases). Germline-derived CDR1 and CDR2 are SGHNT and YYREEE (reference sequence). This CDR3 comprises 16 residues. Trimming removed 4 bases from V and 5 bases from J, with 21 bases in between.

Here the CDR3 DNA reads TGTGCCAGCTCACCAACCTCGGGGCAGCCCCAGCATTTT. Translated, it gives CASSPTSGQPQHF. The chain employs TRBV18 and TRBJ1-5; D is ambiguous. Between the trimmed V and J ends, which lost 2 bases and 7 bases, there was a span of 9 bases. Germline values: CDR1 KGHSH, CDR2 LQKENI. This CDR3 has 13 amino acids. Drawing the rest from reference TRBV18 and TRBJ1-5, the complete variable domain is NAGVMQNPRHLVRRRGQEARLRCSPMKGHSHVYWYRQLPEEGLKFMVYLQKENIIDESGMPKERFSAEFPKEGPSILRIQQVVRGDSAAYFCASSPTSGQPQHFGDGTRLSIL.

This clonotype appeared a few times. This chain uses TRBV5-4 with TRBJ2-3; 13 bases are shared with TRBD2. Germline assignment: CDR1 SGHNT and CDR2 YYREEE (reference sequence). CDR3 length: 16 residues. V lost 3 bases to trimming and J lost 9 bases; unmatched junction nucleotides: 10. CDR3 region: CASSSSGLAGVGTQYF. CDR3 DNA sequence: TGTGCCAGCAGCTCATCTGGACTAGCGGGGGTTGGGACGCAGTATTTT.

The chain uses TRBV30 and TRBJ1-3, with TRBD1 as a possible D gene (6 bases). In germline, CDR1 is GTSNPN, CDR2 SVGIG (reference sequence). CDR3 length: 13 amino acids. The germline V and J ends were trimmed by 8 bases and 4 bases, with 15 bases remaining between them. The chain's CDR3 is CALERTVGNTIYF. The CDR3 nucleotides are TGTGCCCTGGAACGGACAGTCGGAAACACCATATATTTT. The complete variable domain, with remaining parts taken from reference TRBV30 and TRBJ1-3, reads SQTIHQWPATLVQPVGSPLSLECTVEGTSNPNLYWYRQAAGRGLQLLFYSVGIGQISSEVPQNLSASRPQDRQFILSSKKLLLSDSGFYLCALERTVGNTIYFGEGSWLTVV.

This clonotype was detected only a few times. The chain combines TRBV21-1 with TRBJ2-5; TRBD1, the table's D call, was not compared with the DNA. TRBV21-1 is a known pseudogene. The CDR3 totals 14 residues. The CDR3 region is CASSISGTEETQYF. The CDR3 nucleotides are TGTGCCAGCAGCATTTCCGGGACAGAAGAGACCCAGTACTTC.

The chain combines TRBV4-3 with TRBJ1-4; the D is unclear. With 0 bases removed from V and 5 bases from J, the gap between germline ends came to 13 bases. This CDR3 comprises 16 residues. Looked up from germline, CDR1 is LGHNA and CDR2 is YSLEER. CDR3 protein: CASSQDFVGSNEKLFF. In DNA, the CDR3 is TGCGCCAGCAGCCAAGACTTTGTGGGGAGCAATGAAAAACTGTTTTTT.

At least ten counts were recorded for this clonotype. CDR3 region: CSARDPGGAYNEQFF. The CDR3 coding sequence is TGCAGTGCTAGAGATCCCGGGGGGGCCTACAATGAGCAGTTCTTC. The chain recombines TRBV20-1 with TRBJ2-1; the match to TRBD2 covers 8 bases. From germline, CDR1 is DFQATT and CDR2 SNEGSKA (reference sequence). CDR3 length: 15 residues. V was clipped by 0 bases and J by 2 bases; unmatched bases: 3.

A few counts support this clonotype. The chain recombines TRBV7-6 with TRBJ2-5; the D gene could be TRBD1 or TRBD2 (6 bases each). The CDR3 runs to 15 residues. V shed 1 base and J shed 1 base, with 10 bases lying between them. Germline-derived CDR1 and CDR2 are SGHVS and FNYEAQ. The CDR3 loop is CASSLGGAPQETQYF. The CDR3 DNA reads TGTGCCAGCAGCTTAGGGGGGGCCCCCCAAGAGACCCAGTACTTC.

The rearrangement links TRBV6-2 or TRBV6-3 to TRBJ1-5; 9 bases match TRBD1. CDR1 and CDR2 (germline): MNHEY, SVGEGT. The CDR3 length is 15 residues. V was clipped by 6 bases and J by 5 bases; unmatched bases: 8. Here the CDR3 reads CASRDNRGQDQPQHF. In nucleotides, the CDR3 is TGTGCCAGCAGGGACAACAGGGGGCAGGATCAGCCCCAGCATTTT.

The CDR3 DNA sequence: TGTGCCAGCAGTCCCCCCCGACGGGAGACCCAGTACTTC. Translation gives CASSPPRRETQYF. The chain links TRBV28 to TRBJ2-5; D is ambiguous. The V end was cut by 5 bases, the J end by 5 bases, with 12 bases between. The CDR3 sequence is 13 residues long. Germline V gene lookup returns CDR1 MDHEN and CDR2 SYDVKM.

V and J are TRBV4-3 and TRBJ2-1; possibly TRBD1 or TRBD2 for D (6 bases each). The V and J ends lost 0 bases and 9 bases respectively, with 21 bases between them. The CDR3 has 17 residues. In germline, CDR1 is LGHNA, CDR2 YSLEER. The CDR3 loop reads CASSQDPWGAVGGEQFF. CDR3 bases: TGCGCCAGCAGCCAAGACCCGTGGGGGGCCGTCGGGGGTGAGCAGTTCTTC.